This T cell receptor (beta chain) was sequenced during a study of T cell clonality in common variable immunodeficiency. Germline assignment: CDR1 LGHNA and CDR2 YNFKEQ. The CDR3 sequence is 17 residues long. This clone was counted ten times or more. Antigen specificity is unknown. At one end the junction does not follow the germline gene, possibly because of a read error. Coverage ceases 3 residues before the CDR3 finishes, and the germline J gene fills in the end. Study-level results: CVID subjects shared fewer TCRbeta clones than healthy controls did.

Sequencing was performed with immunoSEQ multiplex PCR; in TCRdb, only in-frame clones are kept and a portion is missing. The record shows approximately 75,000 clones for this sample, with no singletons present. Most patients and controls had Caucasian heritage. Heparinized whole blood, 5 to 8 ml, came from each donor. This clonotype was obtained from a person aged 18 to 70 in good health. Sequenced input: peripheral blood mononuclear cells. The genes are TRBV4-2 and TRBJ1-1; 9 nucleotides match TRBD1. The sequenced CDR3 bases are TGCGCCAGCAGCGAAGACCGGGACAGGGTACCGAAAACTGAA. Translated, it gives CASSEDRDRVPKTE. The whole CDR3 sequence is CASSEDRDRVPKTEAFF.